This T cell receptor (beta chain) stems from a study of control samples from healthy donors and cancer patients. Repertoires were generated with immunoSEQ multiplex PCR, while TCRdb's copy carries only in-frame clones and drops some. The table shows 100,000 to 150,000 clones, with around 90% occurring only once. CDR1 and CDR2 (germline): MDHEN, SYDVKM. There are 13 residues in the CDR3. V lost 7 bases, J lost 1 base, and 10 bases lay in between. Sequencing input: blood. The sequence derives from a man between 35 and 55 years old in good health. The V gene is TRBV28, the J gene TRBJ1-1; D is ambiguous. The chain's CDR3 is CASTGRGNTEAFF. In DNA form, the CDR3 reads TGTGCCAGCACTGGGCGGGGGAACACTGAAGCTTTCTTT. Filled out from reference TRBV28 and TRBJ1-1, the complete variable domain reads DVKVTQSSRYLVKRTGEKVFLECVQDMDHENMFWYRQDPGLGLRLIYFSYDVKMKEKGDIPEGYSVSREKKERFSLILESASTNQTSMYLCASTGRGNTEAFFGQGTRLTVV.